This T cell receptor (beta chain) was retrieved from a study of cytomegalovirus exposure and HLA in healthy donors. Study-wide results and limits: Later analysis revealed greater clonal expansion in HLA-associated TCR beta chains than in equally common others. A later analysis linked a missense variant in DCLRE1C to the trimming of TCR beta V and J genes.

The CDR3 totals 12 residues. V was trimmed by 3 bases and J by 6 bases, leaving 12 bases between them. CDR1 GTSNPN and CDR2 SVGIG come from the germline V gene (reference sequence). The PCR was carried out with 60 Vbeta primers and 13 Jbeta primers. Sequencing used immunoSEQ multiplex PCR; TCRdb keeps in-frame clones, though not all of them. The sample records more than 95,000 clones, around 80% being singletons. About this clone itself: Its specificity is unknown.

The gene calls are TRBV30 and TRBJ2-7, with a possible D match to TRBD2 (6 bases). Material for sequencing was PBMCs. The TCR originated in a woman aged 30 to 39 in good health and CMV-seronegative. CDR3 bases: TGTGCCTGGAGCGTCGGGGGAGGCGAGCAGTACTTC. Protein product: CAWSVGGGEQYF.